One sample yielded the 8 T cell receptor beta chains listed below, sequenced in a study of CD8+ T cells in alopecia areata. Sequencing used cDNA as its template, made by extracting RNA and reverse transcribing it. Assay: immunoSEQ multiplex PCR; the TCRdb copy retains only in-frame clones and omits some. Altogether over 250,000 clones were found in the sample, and no singletons occur. Pooled cutaneous lymph node cells were sorted using CD4, CD8alpha, NKG2D, NKG2ACE and other markers. The sample consisted of CD4+ T cells sorted from a lymph node. Every receptor here comes from a C3H/HeJ mouse with alopecia areata. The strain's MHC: H2-k.

Comment on this clone: The listed genes are named as in mouse. The read gets to within 4 residues of the CDR3 end, and the germline J gene fills in the rest. The identical CDR3 is also encoded by other nucleotide sequences in the sample. This chain uses TRBV31 with TRBJ2-2, with a weak D call TRBD2 (7 bases). Germline assignment: CDR1 GKSSPN and CDR2 SITVG. The V gene lost 1 base and the J gene lost 0 bases, with 9 bases spanning the gap. This CDR3 comprises 15 residues. The CDR3 sequence is CAWSPGGSNTGQLYF. The DNA read from the CDR3 is TGTGCCTGGAGTCCTGGGGGCTCAAACACCGGG.

This clone was seen only a few times. Any gene name here is a mouse gene name. The read falls 4 residues short of the CDR3 end, and the missing part is taken from the germline J gene. This chain uses TRBV1 with TRBJ2-3; TRBD1 might be the D (6 bases). The CDR3 sequence is 13 residues long. Per the germline V gene, CDR1 is NSQYPW and CDR2 is LRSPGD (reference sequence). V lost 4 bases and J lost 3, with 8 bases in between. CDR3 protein: CTCSDRAAETLYF. The CDR3 bases that were read are TGCACCTGCAGTGACAGGGCCGCAGAA.

This clone was counted a few times. Genes and germline come from the mouse. Read sequence stops 4 residues before the CDR3 end, and the germline J gene provides the missing end. This specimen includes other DNA sequences encoding the same CDR3. The rearrangement links TRBV13-2 to TRBJ2-7; 12 positions agree with TRBD2. Unmatched junction bases numbered 2, after V lost 1 base and J lost 3 bases. The CDR3 loop spans 15 amino acids. The germline CDR1 and CDR2 sequences are NNHNN and SYGAGS (reference sequence). The CDR3 region is CASGDPGLGGYEQYF. The sequenced CDR3 bases are TGTGCCAGCGGTGATCCGGGACTGGGGGGCTAT.

To note about this clone: The gene symbols are mouse symbols. The read terminates 4 residues before the CDR3 end, so the remaining end is supplied by the germline J gene. The rearrangement uses TRBV19 and TRBJ2-7; the match to TRBD2 covers 8 bases. The germline CDR1 and CDR2 sequences are FNHDT and SITEND (reference sequence). CDR3 length: 14 amino acids. CDR3 region: CASSMSGGRDEQYF. CDR3 bases read: TGTGCCAGCAGTATGTCTGGGGGGCGCGAT. The full variable domain, with the rest looked up from reference TRBV19 and TRBJ2-7, is GGIITQTPKFLIGQEGQKLTLKCQQNFNHDTMYWYRQDSGKGLRLIYYSITENDLQKGDLSEGYDASREKKSSFSLTVTSAQKNEMAVFLCASSMSGGRDEQYFGPGTRLTVL.

This clone occurred a few times. Germline and genes here are mouse. Read data end 4 residues before the CDR3 end; the end is taken from the germline J gene. Within the sample, other DNA sequences also encode this same CDR3. The chain employs TRBV19 and TRBJ2-7; 11 positions agree with TRBD2. Germline V gives CDR1 FNHDT, CDR2 SITEND (reference sequence). The CDR3 length is 14 residues. The covered CDR3 bases are TGTGCCAGCAGTATGGGACTGGGGGTTTAT. Translating gives CASSMGLGVY. The entire CDR3 reads CASSMGLGVYEQYF.

A note on this clone: Gene names and germline refer to mouse. The read terminates 4 residues before the CDR3 end, so the remaining end is supplied by the germline J gene. J is TRBJ1-1 and V is TRBV13-3, with 7 nucleotides matching TRBD1. This CDR3 spans 12 amino acids. Germline V gene lookup returns CDR1 NNHDY and CDR2 SYVADS. The covered CDR3 bases are TGTGCCAGCAGCCACAGGGGCCCA. Amino acids: CASSHRGP. Given in full, the CDR3 is CASSHRGPEVFF.

Remarks on this clone: Gene names and germline match the mouse. Coverage ceases 4 residues before the CDR3 finishes, and the germline J gene fills in the end. The rearrangement joins TRBV4 to TRBJ2-2, with 8 bases matching TRBD1. CDR1 LGHDT and CDR2 YNNKQL come from the germline V gene (reference sequence). The CDR3 contains 14 residues. After removal of 5 bases from V and 4 bases from J, the junction contained 3 bases not matched to a gene. The sequenced part of the CDR3 DNA is TGTGCCAGCAGCAGGACAGGGACCACCGGG. This sequence encodes CASSRTGTTG. The CDR3 in full is CASSRTGTTGQLYF.

This clone was seen many times. The gene names given are mouse names. Other DNA variants within this sample encode the same CDR3. The part of the CDR3 DNA that was read is TGTGCTAGCAGTAGAGACAGCTCCTAT. Translating gives CASSRDSSY. The CDR3, in full, reads CASSRDSSYEQYF. The V gene is TRBV17, the J gene TRBJ2-7; D is undetermined. Coverage ceases 4 residues before the CDR3 finishes, and the germline J gene fills in the end. The CDR3 length is 13 residues. The germline gives CDR1 MNHDT, CDR2 YYDKIL. V was clipped by 0 bases and J by 0 bases, with 3 bases between them.